This T cell receptor (beta chain) is drawn from a study of cytomegalovirus exposure and HLA in healthy donors. Study background: HLA-typed donors contributed around 82 million unique TCRs, which were held in an early data release. Overall study results and limits: Most likely, a cluster of highly shared sequence variants arose as a sequencing artifact. Per published accounts, TCR beta sequences correctly predicted the HLA-A and HLA-B alleles of most subjects.

V was clipped by 3 bases and J by 4 bases, with 9 bases between them. CDR1 is LGHNA, CDR2 YNFKEQ, per germline. There are 14 residues in the CDR3. For this clone: The antigen remains unidentified. The same CDR3 is also encoded by other DNA sequences in this sample.

The PCR contained 60 Vbeta and 13 Jbeta primers. Assay used: immunoSEQ multiplex PCR; TCRdb lists only in-frame clones, some missing. The repertoire holds under 100,000 clones, with more than 55% as singletons. J is TRBJ1-4 and V is TRBV4-2; D might be TRBD1 (5 bases). The sequence came from a woman aged 25 to 39 in good health and CMV-seropositive. Sequencing input: PBMCs. This chain's CDR3 is CASSQGLNNEKLFF. The DNA of the CDR3 is TGTGCCAGCAGCCAGGGACTCAATAATGAAAAACTGTTTTTT.